Shown below are 31 T cell receptor beta chains from a single sample sequenced in a study of spatial heterogeneity in lung cancer. Sample time point: blood at routine non-recurrence follow-up after resection. TCRdb redid the calling of the 5' RACE reads with MiXCR, one entry per CDR3 protein. The sample consists of 15,000 to 20,000 distinct CDR3 sequences, roughly 6.3% of them appearing once. The specimen was PBMCs, collected at follow-up. Receptors were obtained from a male donor with early-stage non-small cell lung cancer.

In this sample, this clonotype turned up a few times. CDR3 DNA sequence: TGTGCCAGCAGTGACTCGAGTTTCGATGAGCAGTTCTTC. This translates into CASSDSSFDEQFF. This chain joins TRBV6-4 and TRBJ2-1; D gene uncertain. Germline-derived CDR1 and CDR2 are MRHNA and SNTAGT. This CDR3 contains 13 residues. V lost 0 bases and J 8 bases, leaving 8 bases between the germline ends.

This clonotype was seen at least ten times. The V gene is TRBV5-6, the J gene TRBJ1-6, with no clear D. V was clipped by 0 bases and J by 7 bases, with 8 bases between them. From germline, CDR1 is SGHDT and CDR2 YYEEEE. The CDR3 is made up of 14 amino acids. For the CDR3, the DNA is TGTGCCAGCAGCTTGGGGGGAGGGAATTCACCCCTCCACTTT. Translation: CASSLGGGNSPLHF.

The table lists this clonotype with many counts. The chain joins TRBV9 to TRBJ1-2; D unclear. CDR1 SGDLS and CDR2 YYNGEE come from the germline V gene. V lost 4 bases to trimming and J lost 3 bases, with 7 bases between them. The CDR3 runs to 12 residues. The CDR3 reads CASSQTYYGYTF. CDR3 DNA sequence: TGTGCCAGCAGCCAGACCTACTATGGCTACACCTTC.

The table lists this clonotype with many counts. V gene TRBV6-5 combines with J gene TRBJ2-3, with 9 nucleotides matching TRBD1. CDR1 MNHEY and CDR2 SVGAGI come from the germline V gene. Trimming cost V 6 bases and J 3 bases; bases outside gene matches: 7. The CDR3 totals 15 residues. This CDR3 reads CASSPDRGRTDTQYF. The CDR3 DNA reads TGTGCCAGCAGCCCTGACAGGGGGAGAACAGATACGCAGTATTTT.

This clonotype was detected a few times. The chain links TRBV12-3 or TRBV12-4 to TRBJ2-2, with D unclear. This CDR3 has 11 residues. Deletions cut 7 bases from V and 3 bases from J, with 3 bases between. As DNA, the CDR3 is TGTGCCAGCACCGACACCGGGGAGCTGTTTTTT. This gives the protein CASTDTGELFF.

In this sample, this clonotype turned up many times. The chain combines TRBV7-9 with TRBJ1-1, with 8 bases that match TRBD1. The CDR3 runs to 17 residues. In germline, CDR1 is SEHNR, CDR2 FQNEAQ (reference sequence). Trimming removed 7 bases from V and 0 bases from J; junction bases left unmatched: 13. CDR3 in DNA: TGTGCCAGCATCCCAGGGGGCGGACTGGGGATGAACACTGAAGCTTTCTTT. Encoded protein: CASIPGGGLGMNTEAFF.

V and J are TRBV5-5 and TRBJ1-5; maybe TRBD1 (6 bases). The germline V gene has CDR1 SGHKS and CDR2 YYEKEE (reference sequence). The CDR3 covers 15 residues. V was pared by 3 bases and J by 0 bases, with 10 bases between. In DNA form, the CDR3 reads TGTGCCAGCAGCTCCTTGGGGGCTAGCAATCAGCCCCAGCATTTT. It translates to CASSSLGASNQPQHF.

This clonotype was recorded many times. The CDR3 DNA sequence: TGTGCCAGCAGGCGACAGGGAACCGGGGAGCTGTTTTTT. Translating it yields CASRRQGTGELFF. The chain recombines TRBV7-2 with TRBJ2-2; 7 nucleotides line up with TRBD1. Unmatched junction bases numbered 3, after V lost 6 bases and J lost 5 bases. There are 13 residues in the CDR3. The germline V gene has CDR1 SGHTA and CDR2 FQGNSA.

At least ten counts were recorded for this clonotype. The chain carries TRBV28 and TRBJ1-5, with 8 nucleotides matching TRBD1. V gave up 3 bases and J gave up 7 bases; unmatched junction bases: 5. The CDR3 is 14 amino acids. Germline V gene lookup returns CDR1 MDHEN and CDR2 SYDVKM. The CDR3 bases are TGTGCCAGCAGTTTGCAGGGGGCCGCACAGCCCCAGCATTTT. Protein product: CASSLQGAAQPQHF. Complete variable domain (other parts from reference TRBV28 and TRBJ1-5): DVKVTQSSRYLVKRTGEKVFLECVQDMDHENMFWYRQDPGLGLRLIYFSYDVKMKEKGDIPEGYSVSREKKERFSLILESASTNQTSMYLCASSLQGAAQPQHFGDGTRLSIL.

This chain links TRBV4-1 with TRBJ1-2, with a possible D match to TRBD1 (5 bases). The germline V gene has CDR1 MGHRA and CDR2 YSYEKL. CDR3 size: 16 residues. V lost 4 bases and J 1 base, leaving 16 bases between the germline ends. The CDR3 region is CASSRSLEGVNYGYTF. The CDR3 DNA sequence: TGCGCCAGCAGCCGAAGCCTGGAAGGGGTTAACTATGGCTACACCTTC.

This clonotype was picked up a small number of times. This chain connects TRBV4-3 to TRBJ2-7, with D possibly matching TRBD1 (6 bases). The CDR3 is 13 residues long. V shed 0 bases and J shed 7 bases, with 10 bases lying between them. The germline CDR1 and CDR2 sequences are LGHNA and YSLEER. The CDR3: CASSQEPQGEQYF. Here the CDR3 DNA reads TGCGCCAGCAGCCAAGAGCCTCAGGGGGAGCAGTACTTC.

This clonotype was seen at least ten times. The rearrangement links TRBV27 to TRBJ1-6; D not certain. Germline CDR1 reads MNHEY; CDR2 reads SMNVEV (reference sequence). This CDR3 spans 11 amino acids. The ends were cut back, 4 bases at V and 13 bases at J, with 8 bases in the middle. CDR3 sequence reads: CASSSLGPLHF. As DNA, the CDR3 is TGTGCCAGCAGTTCCCTTGGCCCCCTCCACTTT.

At least ten counts were recorded for this clonotype. The gene calls are TRBV6-1 and TRBJ2-7; D unresolved. CDR1 and CDR2 from the germline V gene are MNHNS and SASEGT. The CDR3 is made up of 11 amino acids. V was trimmed by 2 bases and J by 3 bases, leaving 2 bases between them. The CDR3 coding sequence is TGTGCCAGCAGTGAATTCTACGAGCAGTACTTC. It specifies CASSEFYEQYF.

This clonotype appeared many times. This chain links TRBV20-1 with TRBJ2-7; 9 bases map to TRBD1. The trim removed 8 bases at V and 3 bases at J, leaving 8 bases unmatched. Germline lookup yields CDR1 DFQATT and CDR2 SNEGSKA (reference sequence). The CDR3 consists of 13 residues. The CDR3 DNA follows: TGCAGTTCAACTCCGGGACAGGGCTACGAGCAGTACTTC. Translation gives CSSTPGQGYEQYF.

This clonotype showed up many times. The J gene is TRBJ2-1, the V gene TRBV19, with D possibly TRBD2 on 5 matching bases. Germline CDR1 and CDR2: LNHDA and SQIVND (reference sequence). Trimming removed 4 bases at V and 2 bases at J, with 12 bases between. This CDR3 comprises 15 residues. CDR3 bases: TGTGCCAGTAGTAACTCCTTCGGGGCCTACAATGAGCAGTTCTTC. It specifies CASSNSFGAYNEQFF.

This clonotype appeared many times. The V call is TRBV9, the J call TRBJ2-3; the match to TRBD1 covers 10 bases. This CDR3 is 19 amino acids long. CDR1 and CDR2 (germline): SGDLS, YYNGEE. Trimming at V came to 0 bases and at J to 0 bases, leaving 10 bases not matched to a gene. The CDR3 reads CASSVGKGTGDSSTDTQYF. DNA for the CDR3: TGTGCCAGCAGCGTAGGGAAGGGGACAGGGGATTCTAGCACAGATACGCAGTATTTT.

Ten or more counts support this clonotype. J is TRBJ2-1 and V is TRBV11-1; 8 bases align to TRBD2. The CDR3 runs 16 residues. CDR1 is SGHAT, CDR2 FQDESV, per germline (reference sequence). The junction had 4 bases not matched to a gene; V was cut back by 1 base and J by 2 bases. The CDR3 sequence: CASSLVGTRAYNEQFF. The CDR3 coding sequence is TGTGCCAGCAGCTTAGTGGGGACTAGGGCCTACAATGAGCAGTTCTTC.

This clonotype was observed once. The rearrangement joins TRBV19 to TRBJ1-1; 7 nucleotides agree with TRBD1. V lost 4 bases and J lost 4; bases outside the gene matches: 6. The CDR3 spans 14 residues. The germline gives CDR1 LNHDA, CDR2 SQIVND (reference sequence). In DNA form, the CDR3 reads TGTGCCAGTAGTACTAACAGGGGATCCACTGAAGCTTTCTTT. This codes for CASSTNRGSTEAFF.

This clonotype was seen repeatedly, ten times or more. J is TRBJ2-1 and V is TRBV6-2 or TRBV6-3; the match to TRBD1 covers 7 bases. Germline V gives CDR1 MNHEY, CDR2 SVGEGT. This CDR3 is 16 amino acids long. J was trimmed by 6 bases and V by 6 bases; bases with no gene match: 14. CDR3 sequence: CASSPTPTGQVNEQFF. The CDR3 nucleotides are TGTGCCAGCAGCCCTACGCCGACCGGACAGGTCAATGAGCAGTTCTTC.

V and J are TRBV7-2 and TRBJ2-5, with 9 nucleotides matching TRBD1. With 5 bases clipped from V and 4 bases from J, the junction kept 5 bases outside the gene matches. Germline assignment: CDR1 SGHTA and CDR2 FQGNSA. The CDR3 extends over 14 amino acids. The CDR3 loop is CASSLRDRAETQYF. CDR3 nucleotide sequence: TGTGCCAGCAGCCTTAGGGACAGGGCAGAGACCCAGTACTTC.

This clonotype occurred many times. The rearrangement uses TRBV6-6 and TRBJ2-7; maybe TRBD2 (5 bases). Germline V gives CDR1 MNHNY, CDR2 SVGAGI (reference sequence). The CDR3 spans 13 residues. V lost 3 bases to trimming and J lost 6 bases, with 12 bases between them. In DNA form, the CDR3 reads TGTGCCAGCAGTTATCCCGGGGAAGGCGAGCAGTACTTC. As protein: CASSYPGEGEQYF.

In this sample, this clonotype turned up many times. The chain carries TRBV6-7 and TRBJ2-1; D is ambiguous. TRBV6-7 belongs to the ORF category, with a function that is uncertain. The CDR3 loop spans 12 amino acids. Trimming stripped 6 bases from V and 6 bases from J, with 9 bases between. CDR3 residues: CASRHFGNEQFF. CDR3 coding DNA: TGTGCCAGCAGACACTTCGGCAATGAGCAGTTCTTC.

This clonotype has at least ten counts. The CDR3 DNA reads as TGCGCCAGCAGCCCAGGGGCTAGCGCGTTAGAAGAGACCCAGTACTTC. It translates to CASSPGASALEETQYF. This chain links TRBV5-1 with TRBJ2-5; either TRBD1 or TRBD2 may fit D (6 bases each). CDR3 length: 16 residues. In germline, CDR1 is SGHRS, CDR2 YFSETQ. Trimming removed 4 bases at V and 3 bases at J, with 19 bases between.

This clonotype has ten or more counts. The chain has TRBV28 and TRBJ2-5, with TRBD2 identical over 12 bases. Germline CDR1 and CDR2: MDHEN and SYDVKM. The CDR3 covers 17 residues. The ends lost 6 bases at V and 4 bases at J; junction bases unmatched: 12. CDR3 sequence reads: CASSRPTSGSMGETQYF. As DNA, the CDR3 is TGTGCCAGCAGCCGCCCGACTAGCGGGAGTATGGGAGAGACCCAGTACTTC.

The chain uses TRBV18 and TRBJ1-1, with 10 positions matching TRBD1. V shed 2 bases, J shed 3 bases, and the junction held 6 bases outside the gene matches. Germline CDR1 KGHSH, CDR2 LQKENI. CDR3 size: 16 residues. The CDR3 sequence is CASSPNLGQGDTEAFF. In nucleotides, the CDR3 is TGTGCCAGCTCACCAAACCTTGGACAGGGGGACACTGAAGCTTTCTTT.

Many counts were recorded for this clonotype. The chain joins TRBV6-2 or TRBV6-3 to TRBJ2-1, with 11 bases identical to TRBD2. The V segment lost 6 bases and the J segment 9 bases; nucleotides outside the gene matches: 4. Germline V gene data show CDR1 as MNHEY and CDR2 as SVGEGT. The CDR3 has 13 amino acids. The CDR3 DNA is TGTGCCAGCAGGATTAGCGGGAGGGCTGAGCAGTTCTTC. It encodes CASRISGRAEQFF.

This clonotype was recorded at least ten times. V and J are TRBV5-1 and TRBJ2-1, with 8 bases that match TRBD2. V lost 1 base and J lost 3; bases outside the gene matches: 3. This CDR3 has 15 residues. The germline gives CDR1 SGHRS, CDR2 YFSETQ. The CDR3 region has the DNA TGCGCCAGCAGCTTGCCGCGGGAGGTCTACAATGAGCAGTTCTTC. Its protein is CASSLPREVYNEQFF. Supplemented by reference TRBV5-1 and TRBJ2-1, the full variable domain reads KAGVTQTPRYLIKTRGQQVTLSCSPISGHRSVSWYQQTPGQGLQFLFEYFSETQRNKGNFPGRFSGRQFSNSRSEMNVSTLELGDSALYLCASSLPREVYNEQFFGPGTRLTVL.

The CDR3: CASSKTGASYNEQFF. As DNA, the CDR3 is TGTGCCAGCAGTAAAACAGGGGCTTCCTACAATGAGCAGTTCTTC. The chain couples TRBV6-2 or TRBV6-3 to TRBJ2-1, with TRBD1 matching over 7 bases. Germline loops: CDR1 MNHEY, CDR2 SVGEGT. The CDR3 has 15 residues. V shed 5 bases and J 1 base; nucleotides not matched to a gene: 5.

The rearrangement uses TRBV27 and TRBJ1-2, with D maybe TRBD1 (5 bases). The CDR3 totals 13 residues. V lost 2 bases, J lost 6 bases, and 10 bases lay in between. CDR1 and CDR2 from the germline V gene are MNHEY and SMNVEV (reference sequence). CDR3 amino acids: CASSLNGGDGYTF. DNA for the CDR3: TGTGCCAGCAGTTTAAATGGGGGAGATGGCTACACCTTC.

This clonotype has at least ten counts. The chain links TRBV2 to TRBJ1-5, with TRBD1 matching 9 bases. This CDR3 is built from 15 residues. J gave up 4 bases and V 7 bases, and 8 bases lay outside the gene matches. Germline values: CDR1 SNHLY, CDR2 FYNNEI. CDR3 coding DNA: TGTGCCAGCATCGAGACAGGGGGTGGAAATCAGCCCCAGCATTTT. This gives the protein CASIETGGGNQPQHF.

The chain recombines TRBV6-1 with TRBJ1-1; D is undetermined. The CDR3 contains 13 residues. V lost 3 bases and J 1 base, leaving 6 bases between the germline ends. CDR1 is MNHNS and CDR2 is SASEGT in the germline V gene. The CDR3 here is CASSEIPNTEAFF. CDR3 coding DNA: TGTGCCAGCAGTGAGATACCGAACACTGAAGCTTTCTTT.